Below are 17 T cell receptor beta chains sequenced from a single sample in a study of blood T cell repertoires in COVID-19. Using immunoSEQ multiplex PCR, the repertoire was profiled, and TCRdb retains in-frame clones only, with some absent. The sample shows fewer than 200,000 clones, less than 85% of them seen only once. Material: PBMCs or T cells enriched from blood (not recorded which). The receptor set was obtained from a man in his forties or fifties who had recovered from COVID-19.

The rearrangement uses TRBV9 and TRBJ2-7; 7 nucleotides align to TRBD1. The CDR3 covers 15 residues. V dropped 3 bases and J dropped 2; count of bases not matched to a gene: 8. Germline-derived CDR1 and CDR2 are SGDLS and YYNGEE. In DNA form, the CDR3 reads TGTGCCAGCAGCGCATCCGGGACAGTCCCCTACGAGCAGTACTTC. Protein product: CASSASGTVPYEQYF.

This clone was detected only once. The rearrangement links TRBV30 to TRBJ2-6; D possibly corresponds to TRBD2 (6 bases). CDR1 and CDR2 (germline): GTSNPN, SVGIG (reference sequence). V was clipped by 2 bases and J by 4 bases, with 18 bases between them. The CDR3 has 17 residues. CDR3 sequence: CAWSPISRTKGANVLTF. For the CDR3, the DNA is TGTGCCTGGAGTCCTATCAGCCGGACTAAGGGGGCCAACGTCCTGACTTTC. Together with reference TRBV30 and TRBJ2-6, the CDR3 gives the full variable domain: SQTIHQWPATLVQPVGSPLSLECTVEGTSNPNLYWYRQAAGRGLQLLFYSVGIGQISSEVPQNLSASRPQDRQFILSSKKLLLSDSGFYLCAWSPISRTKGANVLTFGAGSRLTVL.

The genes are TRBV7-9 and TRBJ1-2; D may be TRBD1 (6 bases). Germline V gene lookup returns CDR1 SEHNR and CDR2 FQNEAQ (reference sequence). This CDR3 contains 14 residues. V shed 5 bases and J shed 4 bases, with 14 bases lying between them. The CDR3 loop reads CASSGRTAPYGYTF. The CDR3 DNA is TGTGCCAGCAGCGGACGGACAGCTCCCTATGGCTACACCTTC. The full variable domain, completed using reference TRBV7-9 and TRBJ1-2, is DTGVSQNPRHKITKRGQNVTFRCDPISEHNRLYWYRQTLGQGPEFLTYFQNEAQLEKSRLLSDRFSAERPKGSFSTLEIQRTEQGDSAMYLCASSGRTAPYGYTFGSGTRLTVV.

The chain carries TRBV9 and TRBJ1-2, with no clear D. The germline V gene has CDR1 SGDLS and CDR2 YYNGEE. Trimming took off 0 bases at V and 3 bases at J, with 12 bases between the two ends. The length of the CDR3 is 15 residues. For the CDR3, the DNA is TGTGCCAGCAGCGTAGTAGCAGGAGGCTACTATGGCTACACCTTC. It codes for CASSVVAGGYYGYTF.

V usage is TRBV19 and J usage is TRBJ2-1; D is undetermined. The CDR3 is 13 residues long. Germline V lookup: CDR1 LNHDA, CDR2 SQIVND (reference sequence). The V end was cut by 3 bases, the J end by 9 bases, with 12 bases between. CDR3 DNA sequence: TGTGCCAGTAGTATTTACTCCTCCGCTGAGCAGTTCTTC. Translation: CASSIYSSAEQFF.

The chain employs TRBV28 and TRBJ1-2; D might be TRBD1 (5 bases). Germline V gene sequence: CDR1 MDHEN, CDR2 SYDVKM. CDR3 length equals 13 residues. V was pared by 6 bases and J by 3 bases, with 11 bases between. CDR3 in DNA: TGTGCCAGCAGGGCCGGGGGGGACTATGGCTACACCTTC. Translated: CASRAGGDYGYTF.

DNA of the CDR3: TGCGCCAGCAGCGGGGGGACAGGGGTGAATGAAAAACTGTTTTTT. Protein: CASSGGTGVNEKLFF. The rearrangement joins TRBV5-1 to TRBJ1-4, with 10 bases identical to TRBD1. Per germline, CDR1 SGHRS and CDR2 YFSETQ. The CDR3 has 15 residues. The V and J ends lost 4 bases and 5 bases, in that order; junction bases with no gene match: 5.

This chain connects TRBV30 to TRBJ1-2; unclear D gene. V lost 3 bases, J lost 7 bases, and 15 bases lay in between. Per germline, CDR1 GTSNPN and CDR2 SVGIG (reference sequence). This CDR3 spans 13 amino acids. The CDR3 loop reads CAWRISGQFGYTF. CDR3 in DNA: TGTGCCTGGAGGATCTCAGGTCAATTTGGCTACACCTTC.

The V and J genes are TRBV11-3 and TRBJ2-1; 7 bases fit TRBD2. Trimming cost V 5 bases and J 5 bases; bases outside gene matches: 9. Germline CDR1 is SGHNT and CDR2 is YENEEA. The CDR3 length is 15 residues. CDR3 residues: CASSHGGSLNNEQFF. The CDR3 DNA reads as TGTGCCAGCAGCCACGGGGGGAGTTTAAACAATGAGCAGTTCTTC.

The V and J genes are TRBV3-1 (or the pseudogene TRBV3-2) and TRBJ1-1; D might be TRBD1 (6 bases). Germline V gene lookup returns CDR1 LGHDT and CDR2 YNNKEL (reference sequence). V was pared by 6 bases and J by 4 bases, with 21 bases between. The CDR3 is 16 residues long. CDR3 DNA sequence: TGTGCCAGCAGGGCGAGGGGGGGAGTCGGTCTCACTGAAGCTTTCTTT. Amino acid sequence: CASRARGGVGLTEAFF.

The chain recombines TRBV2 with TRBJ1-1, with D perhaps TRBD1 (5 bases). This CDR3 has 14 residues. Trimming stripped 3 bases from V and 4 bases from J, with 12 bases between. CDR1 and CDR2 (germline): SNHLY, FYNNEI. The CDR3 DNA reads TGTGCCAGCAGTGACCCAGGGCAGCCCACTGAAGCTTTCTTT. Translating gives CASSDPGQPTEAFF. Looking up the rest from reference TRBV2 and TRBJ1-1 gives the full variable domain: EPEVTQTPSHQVTQMGQEVILRCVPISNHLYFYWYRQILGQKVEFLVSFYNNEISEKSEIFDDQFSVERPDGSNFTLKIRSTKLEDSAMYFCASSDPGQPTEAFFGQGTRLTVV.

The CDR3 coding sequence is TGCAGCGTTGAAAGGGGGAACTATGGCTACACCTTC. Protein: CSVERGNYGYTF. The gene calls are TRBV29-1 and TRBJ1-2, with D perhaps TRBD1 (6 bases). The germline V gene has CDR1 SQVTM and CDR2 ANQGSEA. The CDR3 runs 12 residues. Trimming took off 2 bases at V and 2 bases at J, with 6 bases between the two ends.

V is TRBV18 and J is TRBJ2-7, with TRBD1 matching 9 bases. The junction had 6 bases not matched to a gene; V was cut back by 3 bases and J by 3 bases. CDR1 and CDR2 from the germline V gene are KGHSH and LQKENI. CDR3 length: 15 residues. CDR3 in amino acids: CASSPLGTGYYEQYF. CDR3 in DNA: TGTGCCAGCTCACCCCTCGGGACAGGGTACTACGAGCAGTACTTC.

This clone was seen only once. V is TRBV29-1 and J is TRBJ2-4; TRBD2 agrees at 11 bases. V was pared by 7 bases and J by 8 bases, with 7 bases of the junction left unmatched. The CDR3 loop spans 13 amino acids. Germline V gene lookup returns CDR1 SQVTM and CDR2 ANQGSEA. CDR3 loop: CSARGTSGDIQYF. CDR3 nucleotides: TGCAGCGCCCGAGGGACTAGCGGAGACATTCAGTACTTC.

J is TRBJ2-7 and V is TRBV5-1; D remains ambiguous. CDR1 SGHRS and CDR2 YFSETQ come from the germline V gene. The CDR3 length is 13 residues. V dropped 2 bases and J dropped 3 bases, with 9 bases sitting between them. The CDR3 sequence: CASSLSGFYEQYF. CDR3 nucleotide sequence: TGCGCCAGCAGCTTATCCGGGTTCTACGAGCAGTACTTC.

CDR3 DNA: TGCAGCGTTGAAGATCCGGGTGAAGACTCCTACGAGCAGTACTTC. Translating gives CSVEDPGEDSYEQYF. V usage is TRBV29-1 and J usage is TRBJ2-7; no clear D. The germline V and J ends were trimmed by 0 bases and 0 bases, with 12 bases remaining between them. CDR3 length: 15 amino acids. The germline CDR1 and CDR2 sequences are SQVTM and ANQGSEA.

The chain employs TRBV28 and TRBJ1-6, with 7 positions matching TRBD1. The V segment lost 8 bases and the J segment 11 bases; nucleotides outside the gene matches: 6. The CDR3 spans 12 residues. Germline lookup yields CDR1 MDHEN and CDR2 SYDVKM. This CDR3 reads CASEDRLTPLHF. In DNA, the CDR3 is TGTGCCAGCGAGGACAGGTTGACACCCCTCCACTTT.